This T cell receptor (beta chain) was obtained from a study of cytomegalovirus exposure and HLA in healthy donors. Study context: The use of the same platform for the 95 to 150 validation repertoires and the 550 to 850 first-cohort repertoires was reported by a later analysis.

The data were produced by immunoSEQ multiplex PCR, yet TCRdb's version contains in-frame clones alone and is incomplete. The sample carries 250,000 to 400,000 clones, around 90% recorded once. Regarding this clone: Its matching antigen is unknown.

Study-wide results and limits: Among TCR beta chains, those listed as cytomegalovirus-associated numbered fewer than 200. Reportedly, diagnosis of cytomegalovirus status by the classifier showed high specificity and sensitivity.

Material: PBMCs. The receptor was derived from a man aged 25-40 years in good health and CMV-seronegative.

As DNA, the CDR3 is TGTGCCAGCAGTTCAGGGACAGGATGGAATAGCAATCAGCCCCAGCATTTT. Translation gives CASSSGTGWNSNQPQHF. The V call is TRBV27, the J call TRBJ1-5; 8 bases fit TRBD1. The CDR3 covers 17 residues. After removal of 4 bases from V and 0 bases from J, the junction contained 8 bases not matched to a gene. Germline lookup yields CDR1 MNHEY and CDR2 SMNVEV (reference sequence).